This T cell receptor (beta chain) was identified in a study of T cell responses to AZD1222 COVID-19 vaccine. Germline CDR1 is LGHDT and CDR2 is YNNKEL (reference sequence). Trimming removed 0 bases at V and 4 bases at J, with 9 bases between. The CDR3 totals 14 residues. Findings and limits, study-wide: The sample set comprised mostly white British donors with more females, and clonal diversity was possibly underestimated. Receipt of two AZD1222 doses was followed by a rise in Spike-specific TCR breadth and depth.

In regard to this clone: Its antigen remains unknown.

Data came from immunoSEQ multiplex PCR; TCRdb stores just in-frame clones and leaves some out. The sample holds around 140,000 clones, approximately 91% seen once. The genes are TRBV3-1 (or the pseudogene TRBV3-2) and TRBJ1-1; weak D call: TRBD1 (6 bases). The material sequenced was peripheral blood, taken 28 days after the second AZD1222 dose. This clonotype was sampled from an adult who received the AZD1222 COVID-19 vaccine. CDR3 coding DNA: TGTGCCAGCAGCCAAGACCCGACAGGCACTGAAGCTTTCTTT. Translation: CASSQDPTGTEAFF.